These 20 T cell receptor beta chains were sequenced from one sample in a study of PD-1 blockade in classical Hodgkin lymphoma. Time point reported: cycle 4 day 1 (C4D1), after about 6 weeks of nivolumab. All the patients suffered relapse after autologous stem cell transplantation, and brentuximab vedotin exposure differed. The protocol was immunoSEQ multiplex PCR, while the TCRdb copy is restricted to in-frame clones and leaves out a portion. The data hold 20,000 or so clones, with under 90% observed a single time. The material sequenced was peripheral blood mononuclear cells (PBMCs), taken before the fourth cycle of nivolumab. All receptors come from a human donor with classical Hodgkin lymphoma.

The gene calls are TRBV9 and TRBJ2-7; 8 nucleotides match TRBD2. Per the germline V gene, CDR1 is SGDLS and CDR2 is YYNGEE. This CDR3 contains 14 residues. Trimming took 4 bases from V and 5 from J; bases not matched to a gene: 8. The CDR3, as DNA: TGTGCCAGCAGCTCGGGACTAGTCCCCAACGAGCAGTACTTC. This codes for CASSSGLVPNEQYF. Variable domain in full (rest from reference TRBV9 and TRBJ2-7): DSGVTQTPKHLITATGQRVTLRCSPRSGDLSVYWYQQSLDQGLQFLIQYYNGEERAKGNILERFSAQQFPDLHSELNLSSLELGDSALYFCASSSGLVPNEQYFGPGTRLTVT.

This clone was seen only once. The chain carries TRBV2 and TRBJ2-7, with D unresolved. CDR1 is SNHLY, CDR2 FYNNEI, per germline. V was shortened by 0 bases and J by 3 bases, with 9 bases between the two germline ends. CDR3 length: 14 residues. The DNA for the CDR3 is TGTGCCAGCAGTGAAGCGCTAGGGATCTACGAGCAGTACTTC. It encodes CASSEALGIYEQYF.

The chain combines TRBV28 with TRBJ1-1, with 8 bases identical to TRBD1. Germline loops: CDR1 MDHEN, CDR2 SYDVKM. The CDR3 runs to 16 residues. V lost 5 bases to trimming and J lost 1 base; unmatched junction nucleotides: 9. The CDR3 region is CASSKIDRGANTEAFF. CDR3 nucleotide sequence: TGTGCCAGCAGTAAAATAGACAGGGGAGCGAACACTGAAGCTTTCTTT. Complete variable domain (other parts from reference TRBV28 and TRBJ1-1): DVKVTQSSRYLVKRTGEKVFLECVQDMDHENMFWYRQDPGLGLRLIYFSYDVKMKEKGDIPEGYSVSREKKERFSLILESASTNQTSMYLCASSKIDRGANTEAFFGQGTRLTVV.

The chain has TRBV6-1 and TRBJ2-1; 9 bases are a match to TRBD2. Germline trimming cut 5 bases from V and 4 bases from J; bases unmatched to any gene: 9. The germline gives CDR1 MNHNS, CDR2 SASEGT. This CDR3 has 16 residues. The CDR3 nucleotides are TGTGCCAGCAGTAAAGGGAGCGGGGGGAAATACAATGAGCAGTTCTTC. Protein sequence: CASSKGSGGKYNEQFF.

Here the CDR3 DNA reads TGCGCCAGCCGGGGTTTGGGACGCACAGATACGCAGTATTTT. Amino acid sequence: CASRGLGRTDTQYF. J is TRBJ2-3 and V is TRBV5-1; TRBD1 or TRBD2 may be the D gene (5 bases each). CDR3 length: 14 amino acids. Trimming left V 7 bases short and J 1 base short, with 13 bases between. Germline CDR1 reads SGHRS; CDR2 reads YFSETQ.

This chain links TRBV5-8 with TRBJ1-2, with D uncertain. This CDR3 region has 13 residues. Germline loops: CDR1 SGHTS, CDR2 YDEGEE. Trimming removed 0 bases at V and 5 bases at J, with 8 bases between. For the CDR3, the DNA is TGTGCCAGCAGCTTGGGCGGTGGGTATGGCTACACCTTC. Encoded protein: CASSLGGGYGYTF.

This chain uses TRBV6-6 with TRBJ1-1; D gene ambiguous. CDR3 length: 15 amino acids. V lost 0 bases to trimming and J lost 8 bases, with 16 bases between them. CDR1 is MNHNY, CDR2 SVGAGI, per germline (reference sequence). The CDR3 here is CASSYSRGNGGEAFF. CDR3 sequence (DNA): TGTGCCAGCAGTTACTCCCGGGGTAACGGTGGAGAAGCTTTCTTT.

This clone was observed a handful of times. This chain joins TRBV30 and TRBJ1-2; D call uncertain. This CDR3 has 13 amino acids. The V end was cut by 5 bases, the J end by 2 bases, with 12 bases between. Germline values: CDR1 GTSNPN, CDR2 SVGIG (reference sequence). CDR3 loop: CAWGFWGNYGYTF. Written as DNA, the CDR3 is TGTGCCTGGGGTTTTTGGGGAAACTATGGCTACACCTTC.

The V gene is TRBV29-1, the J gene TRBJ2-7; TRBD2 is a possible D gene (6 bases). V was clipped by 7 bases and J by 7 bases, with 17 bases between them. The CDR3 is made up of 12 amino acids. Germline V gene sequence: CDR1 SQVTM, CDR2 ANQGSEA. This chain's CDR3 is CSGRLGGLEQYF. The CDR3 DNA is TGCAGCGGACGTTTGGGGGGTCTGGAGCAGTACTTC.

The chain carries TRBV2 and TRBJ2-1, with 11 positions matching TRBD2. CDR3 length: 15 amino acids. After removal of 6 bases from V and 9 bases from J, the junction contained 10 bases not matched to a gene. CDR1 is SNHLY and CDR2 is FYNNEI in the germline V gene. The CDR3: CASRQTSGSKREQFF. The DNA for the CDR3 is TGTGCCAGCAGACAAACTAGCGGGAGTAAGCGTGAGCAGTTCTTC.

This chain's CDR3 is CASSLFGSSYNEQFF. The CDR3 nucleotides are TGTGCCAGCAGTTTATTCGGGAGCTCCTACAATGAGCAGTTCTTC. This chain uses TRBV28 with TRBJ2-1; D perhaps matches TRBD2 (6 bases). The V gene lost 1 base and the J gene lost 0 bases, with 7 bases spanning the gap. The CDR3 length is 15 residues. CDR1 MDHEN and CDR2 SYDVKM come from the germline V gene.

CDR3 amino acids: CASSLPPGRGAYNEQFF. Here the CDR3 DNA reads TGTGCCAGCAGTTTACCCCCTGGGCGGGGGGCCTACAATGAGCAGTTCTTC. This chain joins TRBV27 and TRBJ2-1; 8 bases fit TRBD2. The CDR3 runs 17 residues. In germline, CDR1 is MNHEY, CDR2 SMNVEV (reference sequence). Unmatched junction bases numbered 8, after V lost 2 bases and J lost 2 bases.

The chain links TRBV7-6 to TRBJ2-5; no clear D. The germline V and J ends were trimmed by 1 base and 3 bases, with 3 bases remaining between them. This CDR3 contains 12 residues. Germline loops: CDR1 SGHVS, CDR2 FNYEAQ. CDR3 residues: CASSLGEETQYF. The DNA of the CDR3 is TGTGCCAGCAGCTTAGGGGAAGAGACCCAGTACTTC. The full variable domain, in which reference TRBV7-6 and TRBJ2-5 provide the parts outside the CDR3, is GAGVSQSPRYKVTKRGQDVALRCDPISGHVSLYWYRQALGQGPEFLTYFNYEAQQDKSGLPNDRFSAERPEGSISTLTIQRTEQRDSAMYRCASSLGEETQYFGPGTRLLVL.

The CDR3 sequence is CSVALGQGANSPLHF. Written as DNA, the CDR3 is TGCAGCGTTGCCTTGGGGCAGGGGGCAAACTCACCCCTCCACTTT. The rearrangement links TRBV29-1 to TRBJ1-6, with 8 nucleotides matching TRBD1. CDR3 length: 15 amino acids. Germline CDR1 reads SQVTM; CDR2 reads ANQGSEA. V lost 4 bases, J lost 10 bases, and 12 bases stayed unmatched.

This clone occurred a few times. The chain employs TRBV27 and TRBJ2-7; TRBD2 aligns across 7 bases. The CDR3 consists of 13 residues. Germline V CDR1 and CDR2: MNHEY, SMNVEV (reference sequence). Losses at the gene ends were 5 bases for V and 4 bases for J; bases not matched to a gene: 5. CDR3 nucleotide sequence: TGTGCCAGCAGTCGCGGGGGATCTTACGAGCAGTACTTC. Translated, it gives CASSRGGSYEQYF.

This chain connects TRBV10-3 to TRBJ2-1, with D unresolved. Germline CDR1 and CDR2: ENHRY and SYGVKD. CDR3 length: 11 residues. V lost 3 bases and J lost 11, with 8 bases in between. For the CDR3, the DNA is TGTGCCATCAGTGAAGCATCCCAGCAGTTCTTC. It codes for CAISEASQQFF.

V gene TRBV27 combines with J gene TRBJ1-1, with D unresolved. The CDR3 is 13 residues long. The V end was cut by 0 bases, the J end by 6 bases, with 8 bases between. Germline CDR1 is MNHEY and CDR2 is SMNVEV (reference sequence). CDR3 sequence (DNA): TGTGCCAGCAGTTTATCAAGGGCGGCTGAAGCTTTCTTT. It encodes CASSLSRAAEAFF.

The CDR3 nucleotides read TGTGCCAGTAGTATAGATAGTAGCTTGTACAATGAGCAGTTCTTC. This encodes CASSIDSSLYNEQFF. The J gene is TRBJ2-1, the V gene TRBV19; D gene unclear. Germline values: CDR1 LNHDA, CDR2 SQIVND (reference sequence). The CDR3 loop spans 15 amino acids. V lost 0 bases to trimming and J lost 4 bases, with 10 bases between them.

The chain has TRBV19 and TRBJ2-1, with TRBD1 matching over 7 bases. The CDR3 runs 13 residues. Germline assignment: CDR1 LNHDA and CDR2 SQIVND (reference sequence). V gave up 6 bases and J gave up 10 bases; unmatched junction bases: 9. CDR3 residues: CASRNRQGREQFF. CDR3 bases: TGTGCCAGTAGGAATCGACAGGGCCGGGAGCAGTTCTTC. Complete variable domain (other parts from reference TRBV19 and TRBJ2-1): DGGITQSPKYLFRKEGQNVTLSCEQNLNHDAMYWYRQDPGQGLRLIYYSQIVNDFQKGDIAEGYSVSREKKESFPLTVTSAQKNPTAFYLCASRNRQGREQFFGPGTRLTVL.

The genes are TRBV7-9 and TRBJ1-1; D is unresolved. V dropped 1 base and J dropped 1 base, with 13 bases sitting between them. The CDR3 length is 16 residues. Germline CDR1 SEHNR, CDR2 FQNEAQ (reference sequence). The CDR3 sequence is CASSLVRGAGNTEAFF. CDR3 nucleotide sequence: TGTGCCAGCAGCTTAGTTCGCGGAGCCGGGAACACTGAAGCTTTCTTT.